This entry is about one TCR beta chain. The antigen is unknown. These data come from a study of lymphopenia after photon versus proton radiotherapy. Overall study findings and caveats: Post-nadir diversity loss with photons came from oligoclonal expansion, particularly CD8+ Temra cells. In patients who died, overall survival fell as post-nadir TCR diversity dropped more.

The CDR3 has 13 amino acids. V lost 0 bases to trimming and J lost 12 bases, with 12 bases between them. Germline CDR1 reads LNHDA; CDR2 reads SQIVND (reference sequence). TCRdb's table, derived via immunoSEQ multiplex PCR, lists solely in-frame clones and lacks some. The repertoire holds approximately 40,000 clones, with 70% to 90% as singletons. Sequences were derived from peripheral blood, sampled from a patient treated with proton-based radiotherapy. The receptor comes from a woman between 65 and 79 years old with pancreatic cancer. Some clones in this sample may be carry-over from other donors' samples. The chain combines TRBV19 with TRBJ2-1; D call uncertain. The DNA for the CDR3 is TGTGCCAGTAGTATAGATTGGTCGGCAGCGCAGTTCTTC. Amino acid sequence: CASSIDWSAAQFF.